These T cell receptor beta chains were read from a single sample in a study of shared clonotypes between healthy human individuals. Measured with immunoSEQ multiplex PCR; TCRdb has only the in-frame clones, and not every one. This sample has more than 1,200,000 clones; around 98.5% occur once, and the top ten carry under 0.45%. The sample consisted of naive CD4+ T cells sorted from blood. The receptors derive from a man aged 30-40 years in good health. CDR3s leave out the opening cysteine and the closing phenylalanine or tryptophan.

>TRBV7-9|TRBJ2-1
ASSLRGRIGNEQF
>TRBV11-2|TRBJ1-2
ASSSRTVNYGYT
>TRBV5-6|TRBJ2-5
ASSLFTGKTQY
>TRBV18|TRBJ2-1
ASSPQGTGGNEQF
>TRBV5-1|TRBJ2-3
ASSLATRTSGTADTQY
>TRBV11-3|TRBJ2-2
ASSLRRGGSGNTGELF
>TRBV6-5|TRBJ2-7
ASSGYRETYEQY
>TRBV7-9|TRBJ2-1
ASTPYDNEQF
>TRBV30|TRBJ2-1
AWSVHVRTSGRGVNEQF
>TRBV30|TRBJ1-5
AWSARGSSNQPQH
>TRBV7-6|TRBJ2-3
ASSLAEATDTQY
>TRBV5-1|TRBJ2-7
ASLSPGSLEQY
>TRBV7-9|TRBJ2-7
ASSSGTGNGYEQY
>TRBV19|TRBJ2-2
ASKDRDHHTGELF
>TRBV11-2|TRBJ2-1
ASSKLAGAYNEQF
>TRBV5-1|TRBJ2-1
ASSLALQGAYNEQF
>TRBV9|TRBJ2-5
ASTRNPYQETQY
>TRBV7-2|TRBJ2-1
ASSWASPLGYNEQF
>TRBV9|TRBJ1-2
ASSWDRVDVYGYT
>TRBV7-2|TRBJ1-5
ASSPRNNQPQH
>TRBV11-3|TRBJ2-5
ASSMGQPQETQY
>TRBV5-5|TRBJ2-3
ASSLLVSTDTQY
>TRBV6-1|TRBJ1-5
ASAGTGGGQPQH
>TRBV27|TRBJ1-1
ASSPTLGARTEAF
>TRBV2|TRBJ2-3
ASSGQALASRDADTQY
>TRBV7-9|TRBJ2-7
ASSPRDRRSEQY
>TRBV14|TRBJ2-1
ASSQLLAGGTTGNEQF
>TRBV6-6|TRBJ2-7
ASSATTGYYEQY
>TRBV20-1|TRBJ2-1
SARDLREQF
>TRBV28|TRBJ2-3
ASSPQGADSTDTQY
>TRBV28|TRBJ2-7
ASSPPGPTTYEQY
>TRBV19|TRBJ2-6
ATRGVRGANVLT
>TRBV30|TRBJ2-6
AWSVRGGSGANVLT
>TRBV7-3|TRBJ2-7
ASSSGLGLEQY
>TRBV18|TRBJ2-3
ASSPLVDTQY
>TRBV7-4|TRBJ2-7
ASSLVGGGEWYEQY
>TRBV7-9|TRBJ2-5
ASSWTRMYQETQY
>TRBV4-3|TRBJ2-7
ASSQAGREGGEQY
>TRBV18|TRBJ1-3
ASSGQFSGNTIY
>TRBV5-8|TRBJ1-5
ASSRGLYSNQPQH
>TRBV5-1|TRBJ2-5
ASSLVGAPEETQY
>TRBV19|TRBJ2-1
ASSTSGRAGNEQF
>TRBV5-1|TRBJ1-3
ASSLVGQGGTSGNTIY